This is a list of T cell receptor beta chains from one sample in a study of T cell responses to AZD1222 COVID-19 vaccine. Libraries were prepared by immunoSEQ multiplex PCR; TCRdb keeps only in-frame clonotypes and omits some of them. The data contain roughly 55,000 clones, about 85% of them singletons. The starting material was peripheral blood, obtained on day 0 of AZD1222 vaccination. These receptors were obtained from an adult in good health. CDR3s include the opening cysteine and the closing phenylalanine or tryptophan. D genes are given only for firm matches. Not all rows give a size; the values are once, few, many and, for expanded clones, a class.

V	size	D	J	CDR3	DNA
TRBV4-3	few	NA	TRBJ1-5	CASSQEVLYSNQPQHF	TGCGCCAGCAGCCAAGAGGTTCTTTATAGCAATCAGCCCCAGCATTTT
TRBV2	NA	NA	TRBJ1-2	CASIEGAYGYTF	TGTGCCAGCATAGAAGGAGCCTATGGCTACACCTTC
TRBV3-1/TRBV3-2	NA	NA	TRBJ2-1	CASSQDLSGSQFF	TGTGCCAGCAGCCAAGATCTAAGCGGGTCGCAGTTCTTC
TRBV7-9	NA	TRBD1	TRBJ1-2	CASSLLGTAKGTF	TGTGCCAGCAGCTTACTTGGGACAGCTAAGGGAACCTTC
TRBV7-9	few	TRBD1	TRBJ1-6	CASSSRGLRNSPLHF	TGTGCCAGCAGCTCCAGGGGGTTGAGGAATTCACCCCTCCACTTT
TRBV5-4	NA	NA	TRBJ1-1	CASSLLGMNTEAFF	TGTGCCAGCAGCTTGCTGGGTATGAACACTGAAGCTTTCTTT
TRBV6-5	NA	NA	TRBJ1-1	CASSYSIEMNTEAFF	TGTGCCAGCAGTTACTCAATAGAGATGAACACTGAAGCTTTCTTT
TRBV2	few	NA	TRBJ2-3	CASSDRGPPDTQYF	TGTGCCAGCAGTGACAGGGGCCCCCCAGATACGCAGTATTTT
TRBV14	NA	TRBD1	TRBJ1-3	CASSQDWGQGASGNTIYF	TGTGCCAGCAGCCAAGACTGGGGACAGGGGGCATCTGGAAACACCATATATTTT
TRBV24-1	NA	TRBD1	TRBJ1-3	CATRPGQAAGTIYF	TGTGCCACCAGGCCGGGACAGGCTGCGGGCACCATATATTTT
TRBV27	NA	NA	TRBJ1-2	CASSFLVGGNYGYTF	TGTGCCAGCAGTTTCTTAGTAGGCGGAAACTATGGCTACACCTTC
TRBV19	NA	TRBD1	TRBJ1-2	CASTTRWGQGKNYGYTF	TGTGCCAGTACGACCCGGTGGGGACAGGGAAAAAACTATGGCTACACCTTC
TRBV6-1	NA	NA	TRBJ1-2	CASSEAGTVRGYTF	TGTGCCAGCAGTGAAGCTGGGACCGTCCGTGGCTACACCTTC
TRBV30	NA	NA	TRBJ1-6	CAWIGGSGANSPLHF	TGTGCCTGGATTGGGGGCAGTGGGGCCAATTCACCCCTCCACTTT
TRBV25-1	NA	NA	TRBJ2-3	CASSEYGDTQYF	TGTGCCAGCAGTGAATATGGGGATACGCAGTATTTT
TRBV24-1	NA	TRBD1	TRBJ2-3	CATSPGQTTDTQYF	TGTGCCACCAGTCCGGGACAGACCACAGATACGCAGTATTTT
TRBV4-1	NA	NA	TRBJ1-1	CASSQSPWGGHTEAFF	TGCGCCAGCAGCCAATCACCTTGGGGGGGTCACACTGAAGCTTTCTTT
TRBV18	NA	NA	TRBJ1-1	CASSPVGGHVIAEAFF	TGTGCCAGCTCACCAGTCGGGGGGCATGTGATCGCTGAAGCTTTCTTT
TRBV5-4	NA	TRBD1	TRBJ2-1	CASSLGQGGTYNEQFF	TGTGCCAGCAGCCTAGGACAGGGGGGAACCTACAATGAGCAGTTCTTC
TRBV7-9	NA	NA	TRBJ1-6	CASSLAGDNSPLHF	TGTGCCAGCAGCTTAGCGGGGGATAATTCACCCCTCCACTTT
TRBV7-9	NA	NA	TRBJ1-1	CASSLEQLNTEAFF	TGTGCCAGCAGCTTAGAACAGCTGAACACTGAAGCTTTCTTT
TRBV28	NA	NA	TRBJ1-6	CASSLERSPLHF	TGTGCCAGCAGTTTAGAGAGATCACCCCTCCACTTT
TRBV6-4	NA	TRBD1	TRBJ1-2	CASSASRDRGGYTF	TGTGCCAGCAGTGCAAGCCGGGACAGGGGTGGCTACACCTTC
TRBV5-1	NA	NA	TRBJ1-5	CASSLDSGINQPQHF	TGCGCCAGCAGCTTGGACAGTGGTATCAATCAGCCCCAGCATTTT
TRBV25-1	NA	TRBD1	TRBJ1-2	CASRRDRGGGYTF	TGTGCCAGCAGGCGGGACAGGGGTGGGGGCTACACCTTC
TRBV30	NA	NA	TRBJ1-5	CAYSRGGDQPQHF	TGTGCCTACTCTAGGGGGGGGGATCAGCCCCAGCATTTT
TRBV4-1	NA	TRBD1	TRBJ1-1	CASSHPVAGGTEAFF	TGCGCCAGCAGCCACCCCGTGGCAGGGGGCACTGAAGCTTTCTTT
TRBV28	NA	TRBD1	TRBJ2-7	CASSSRAGGIYEQYF	TGTGCCAGCAGTTCCCGGGCAGGGGGCATCTACGAGCAGTACTTC
TRBV2	NA	NA	TRBJ2-2	CASSEALHSTGELFF	TGTGCCAGCAGTGAAGCGCTACACTCCACCGGGGAGCTGTTTTTT
TRBV2	NA	NA	TRBJ2-6	CASSFQRGSGANVLTF	TGTGCCAGCAGCTTCCAACGGGGCTCTGGGGCCAACGTCCTGACTTTC
TRBV7-9	once	NA	TRBJ2-7	CASERGRGSSYEQYF	TGTGCCAGTGAGCGTGGAAGGGGGAGTTCCTACGAGCAGTACTTC
TRBV6-2/TRBV6-3	NA	NA	TRBJ1-1	CASSPPGEARMNTEAFF	TGTGCCAGCAGCCCCCCAGGGGAGGCACGAATGAACACTGAAGCTTTCTTT
TRBV7-2	NA	TRBD2	TRBJ2-2	CASSLTSGNTGELFF	TGTGCCAGCAGCTTAACTAGCGGTAACACCGGGGAGCTGTTTTTT
TRBV18	NA	TRBD1	TRBJ1-2	CASSPDRGPYGYTF	TGTGCCAGCTCACCGGACAGGGGGCCCTATGGCTACACCTTC